This T cell receptor beta chain is drawn from a study of sequential checkpoint blockade in melanoma. Sequencing was performed with immunoSEQ multiplex PCR; in TCRdb, only in-frame clones are kept and a portion is missing. This sample carries 1,500 to 2,500 clones, 51% of them seen once, and the ten largest clones take roughly a quarter. This sample's treatment: randomized to nivolumab then ipilimumab (arm A) or the reverse (arm B). Notes on this clone: Other DNA sequences in the same sample also yield this CDR3.

The CDR3 totals 16 residues. CDR1 WSHSY and CDR2 SAAADI come from the germline V gene. V was pared by 0 bases and J by 0 bases, with 9 bases between. This chain connects TRBV10-2 to TRBJ1-5; D gene ambiguous. This sample comprised CD8+ T cells sorted from blood (inferred from file names), obtained from a patient given nivolumab and ipilimumab in sequence. The sequence was obtained from a human patient with melanoma. Some clones in this sample may be carry-over from other donors' samples. CDR3 loop: CASSESPGNSNQPQHF. The CDR3 region has the DNA TGCGCCAGCAGTGAGTCGCCGGGTAATAGCAATCAGCCCCAGCATTTT.